The 9 T cell receptor beta chains below come from one sample, sequenced in a study of blood T cell repertoires in COVID-19. Assay: immunoSEQ multiplex PCR; the TCRdb copy retains only in-frame clones and omits some. The sample consists of fewer than 250,000 clones, 84% of them appearing once. Sequencing was performed on peripheral blood. These receptors came from an older woman with active or convalescent COVID-19.

This sequence joins TRBV27 and TRBJ2-7; D may be TRBD2 (5 bases). The germline V and J ends were trimmed by 10 bases and 3 bases, with 10 bases remaining between them. From germline, CDR1 is MNHEY and CDR2 SMNVEV (reference sequence). CDR3 length: 11 amino acids. This CDR3 reads CATGELYEQYF. The CDR3 nucleotides are TGTGCCACCGGGGAGCTCTACGAGCAGTACTTC.

The rearrangement links TRBV5-4 to TRBJ2-5; TRBD1 matches 7 bases. The V gene's germline CDR1 is SGHNT and CDR2 YYREEE (reference sequence). Losses at the gene ends were 3 bases for V and 3 bases for J; bases not matched to a gene: 8. The CDR3 has 15 amino acids. CDR3: CASSSATGIEETQYF. CDR3 DNA: TGTGCCAGCAGCTCGGCGACAGGGATCGAAGAGACCCAGTACTTC.

This chain links TRBV28 with TRBJ2-1; D is undetermined. This CDR3 has 12 residues. Trimming cost V 1 base and J 7 bases, with 5 bases left between them. Germline values: CDR1 MDHEN, CDR2 SYDVKM. The DNA of the CDR3 is TGTGCCAGCAGTTTATCTCGTAATGAGCAGTTCTTC. This encodes CASSLSRNEQFF.

The chain is built from TRBV5-1 and TRBJ2-3, with 8 bases aligning to TRBD2. V was pared by 1 base and J by 7 bases, with 11 bases of the junction left unmatched. Germline V CDR1 and CDR2: SGHRS, YFSETQ. This CDR3 is built from 16 residues. The CDR3 protein is CASSLIGAGAKNTQYF. The CDR3 nucleotides are TGCGCCAGCAGCTTGATTGGAGCGGGAGCTAAGAATACGCAGTATTTT. Supplemented by reference TRBV5-1 and TRBJ2-3, the full variable domain reads KAGVTQTPRYLIKTRGQQVTLSCSPISGHRSVSWYQQTPGQGLQFLFEYFSETQRNKGNFPGRFSGRQFSNSRSEMNVSTLELGDSALYLCASSLIGAGAKNTQYFGPGTRLTVL.

The chain is built from TRBV3-1 (or the pseudogene TRBV3-2) and TRBJ1-1; D remains ambiguous. The germline V and J ends were trimmed by 3 bases and 8 bases, with 10 bases remaining between them. This CDR3 spans 12 amino acids. From germline, CDR1 is LGHDT and CDR2 YNNKEL (reference sequence). The CDR3 protein is CASSHLREEAFF. Here the CDR3 DNA reads TGTGCCAGCAGCCACTTACGGGAGGAAGCTTTCTTT.

This rearrangement joins TRBV6-2 or TRBV6-3 to TRBJ2-3; 9 positions agree with TRBD2. The CDR3 is made up of 18 amino acids. Trimming cost V 0 bases and J 3 bases; bases outside gene matches: 10. CDR1 is MNHEY and CDR2 is SVGEGT in the germline V gene. The DNA for the CDR3 is TGTGCCAGCAGTTACTCCCAGGGGCGGGAGGGCATGACAGATACGCAGTATTTT. This sequence encodes CASSYSQGREGMTDTQYF.

J is TRBJ2-7 and V is TRBV29-1, with 7 positions matching TRBD1. The germline CDR1 and CDR2 sequences are SQVTM and ANQGSEA. The CDR3 has 14 amino acids. The trim removed 5 bases at V and 3 bases at J, leaving 10 bases unmatched. This chain's CDR3 is CSVPLGAGGYEQYF. CDR3 nucleotide sequence: TGCAGCGTTCCACTAGGGGCAGGGGGCTACGAGCAGTACTTC.

J is TRBJ1-4 and V is TRBV4-2; D possibly corresponds to TRBD1 (5 bases). The V and J ends lost 2 bases and 0 bases respectively, with 7 bases between them. Per the germline V gene, CDR1 is LGHNA and CDR2 is YNFKEQ. The CDR3 sequence is 15 residues long. As DNA, the CDR3 is TGTGCCAGCAGCCAATGGGGGGCAACTAATGAAAAACTGTTTTTT. Encoded protein: CASSQWGATNEKLFF.

The chain is built from TRBV5-1 and TRBJ1-1, with 8 bases lining up with TRBD1. Germline CDR1 SGHRS, CDR2 YFSETQ. The junction had 4 bases not matched to a gene; V was cut back by 4 bases and J by 5 bases. CDR3 length equals 13 residues. The CDR3 DNA reads as TGCGCCAGCAGCGAAACAGGGGGAACTGAAGCTTTCTTT. Translating it yields CASSETGGTEAFF.